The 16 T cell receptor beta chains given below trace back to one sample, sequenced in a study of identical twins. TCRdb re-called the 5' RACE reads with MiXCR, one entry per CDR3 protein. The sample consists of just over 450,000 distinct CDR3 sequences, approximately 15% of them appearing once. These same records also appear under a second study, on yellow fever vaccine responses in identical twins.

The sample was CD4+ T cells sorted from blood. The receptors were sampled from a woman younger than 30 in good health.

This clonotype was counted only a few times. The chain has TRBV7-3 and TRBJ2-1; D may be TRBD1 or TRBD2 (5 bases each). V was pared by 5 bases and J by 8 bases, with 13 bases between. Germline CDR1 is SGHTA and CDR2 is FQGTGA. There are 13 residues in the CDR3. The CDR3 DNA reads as TGTGCCAGCAGCCCTCGTTGGGGGTATGAGCAGTTCTTC. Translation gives CASSPRWGYEQFF.

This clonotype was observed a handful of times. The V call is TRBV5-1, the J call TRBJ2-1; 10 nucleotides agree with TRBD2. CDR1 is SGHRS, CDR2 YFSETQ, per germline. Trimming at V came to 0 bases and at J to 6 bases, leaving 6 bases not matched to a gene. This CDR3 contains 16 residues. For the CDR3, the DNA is TGCGCCAGCAGCTTGGAGGGACTAGCGATCCTCAATGAGCAGTTCTTC. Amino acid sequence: CASSLEGLAILNEQFF. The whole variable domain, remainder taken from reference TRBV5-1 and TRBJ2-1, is KAGVTQTPRYLIKTRGQQVTLSCSPISGHRSVSWYQQTPGQGLQFLFEYFSETQRNKGNFPGRFSGRQFSNSRSEMNVSTLELGDSALYLCASSLEGLAILNEQFFGPGTRLTVL.

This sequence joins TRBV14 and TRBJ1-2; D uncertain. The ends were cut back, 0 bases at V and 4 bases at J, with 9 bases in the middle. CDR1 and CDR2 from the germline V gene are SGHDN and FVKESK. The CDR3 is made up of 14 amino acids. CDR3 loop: CASSQDVGSYGYTF. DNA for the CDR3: TGTGCCAGCAGCCAAGATGTGGGTTCCTATGGCTACACCTTC.

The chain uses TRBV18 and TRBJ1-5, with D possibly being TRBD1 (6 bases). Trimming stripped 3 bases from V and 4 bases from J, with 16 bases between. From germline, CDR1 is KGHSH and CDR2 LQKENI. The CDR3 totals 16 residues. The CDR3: CASSPQRTVQNQPQHF. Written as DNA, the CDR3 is TGTGCCAGCTCACCTCAAAGGACAGTACAGAATCAGCCCCAGCATTTT.

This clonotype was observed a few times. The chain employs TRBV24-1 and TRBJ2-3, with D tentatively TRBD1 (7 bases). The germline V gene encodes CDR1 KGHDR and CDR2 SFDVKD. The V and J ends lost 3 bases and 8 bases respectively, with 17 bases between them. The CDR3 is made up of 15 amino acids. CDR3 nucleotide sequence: TGTGCCACCAGTGATATACAGGGGAACGGGGGTACGCAGTATTTT. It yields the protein CATSDIQGNGGTQYF.

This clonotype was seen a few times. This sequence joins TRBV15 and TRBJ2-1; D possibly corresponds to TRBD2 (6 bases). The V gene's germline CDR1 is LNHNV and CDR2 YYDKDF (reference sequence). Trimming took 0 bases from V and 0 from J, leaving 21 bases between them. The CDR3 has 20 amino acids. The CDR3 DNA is TGTGCCACCAGCAGAGATTCGGCTAGCGTTCCTCAAAGCTCCTACAATGAGCAGTTCTTC. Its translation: CATSRDSASVPQSSYNEQFF.

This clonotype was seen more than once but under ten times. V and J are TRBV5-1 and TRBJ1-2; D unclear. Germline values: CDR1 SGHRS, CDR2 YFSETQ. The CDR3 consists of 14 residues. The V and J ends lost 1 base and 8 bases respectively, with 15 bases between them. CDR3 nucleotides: TGCGCCAGCAGCTTGCCCGAACTTGGGAGGGGCTACACCTTC. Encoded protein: CASSLPELGRGYTF.

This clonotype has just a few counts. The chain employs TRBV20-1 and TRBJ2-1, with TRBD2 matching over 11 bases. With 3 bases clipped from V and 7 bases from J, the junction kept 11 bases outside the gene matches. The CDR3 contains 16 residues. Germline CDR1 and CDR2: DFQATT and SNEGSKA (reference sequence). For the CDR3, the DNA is TGCAGTGCTAGCAACCCACTAGCGGGAGTGGCAAATGAGCAGTTCTTC. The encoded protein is CSASNPLAGVANEQFF.

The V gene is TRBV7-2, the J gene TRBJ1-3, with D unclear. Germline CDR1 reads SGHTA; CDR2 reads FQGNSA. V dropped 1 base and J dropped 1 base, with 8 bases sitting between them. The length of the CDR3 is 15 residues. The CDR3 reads CASSLDWGSGNTIYF. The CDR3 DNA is TGTGCCAGCAGCTTAGATTGGGGATCTGGAAACACCATATATTTT.

The CDR3 bases are TGTGCCAGCAGCTTCGAGGGTACAGAGACCCAGTACTTC. Translation: CASSFEGTETQYF. This rearrangement joins TRBV7-2 to TRBJ2-5; the D gene is possibly TRBD2 (5 bases). The V gene lost 3 bases and the J gene lost 4 bases, with 9 bases spanning the gap. CDR1 is SGHTA, CDR2 FQGNSA, per germline. This CDR3 has 13 amino acids.

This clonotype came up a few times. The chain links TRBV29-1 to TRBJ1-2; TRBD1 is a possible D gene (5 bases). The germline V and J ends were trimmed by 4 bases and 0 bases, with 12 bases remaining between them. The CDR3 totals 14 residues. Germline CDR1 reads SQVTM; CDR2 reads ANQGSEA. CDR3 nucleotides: TGCAGCGTTGGGAGAGGGGTCGCTAACTATGGCTACACCTTC. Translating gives CSVGRGVANYGYTF.

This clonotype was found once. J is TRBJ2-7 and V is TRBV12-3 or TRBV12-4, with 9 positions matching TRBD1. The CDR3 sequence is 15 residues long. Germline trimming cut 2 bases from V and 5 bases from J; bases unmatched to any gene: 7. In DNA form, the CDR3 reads TGTGCCAGCAGTTTACGAAGACAGGGGGTTAACGAGCAGTACTTC. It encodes CASSLRRQGVNEQYF.

The CDR3 is CASSDLSSGSRPTDTQYF. The CDR3 DNA is TGCGCCAGCAGCGACTTGTCTAGCGGGAGTCGGCCCACAGATACGCAGTATTTT. The chain couples TRBV5-1 to TRBJ2-3; 10 bases align to TRBD2. CDR1 SGHRS and CDR2 YFSETQ come from the germline V gene. J was trimmed by 2 bases and V by 4 bases; bases with no gene match: 13. CDR3 length: 18 amino acids. Filled out from reference TRBV5-1 and TRBJ2-3, the complete variable domain reads KAGVTQTPRYLIKTRGQQVTLSCSPISGHRSVSWYQQTPGQGLQFLFEYFSETQRNKGNFPGRFSGRQFSNSRSEMNVSTLELGDSALYLCASSDLSSGSRPTDTQYFGPGTRLTVL.

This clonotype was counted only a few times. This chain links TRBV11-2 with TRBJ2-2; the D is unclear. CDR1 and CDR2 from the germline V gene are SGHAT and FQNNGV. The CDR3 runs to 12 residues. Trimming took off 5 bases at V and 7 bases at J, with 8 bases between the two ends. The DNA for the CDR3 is TGTGCCAGCAGCCATGGTATCGGGGAGCTGTTTTTT. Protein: CASSHGIGELFF.

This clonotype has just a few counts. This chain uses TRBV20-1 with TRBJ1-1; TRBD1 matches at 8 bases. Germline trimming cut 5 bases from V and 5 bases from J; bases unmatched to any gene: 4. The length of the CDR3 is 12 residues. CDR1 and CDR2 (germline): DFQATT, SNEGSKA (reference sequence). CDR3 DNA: TGCAGTGCTCCAGGGGGCTCGACTGAAGCTTTCTTT. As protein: CSAPGGSTEAFF.

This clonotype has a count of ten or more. This CDR3 is CAISVAGAFSRNEQFF. The CDR3, as DNA: TGTGCCATCAGTGTAGCGGGAGCGTTCTCAAGGAATGAGCAGTTCTTC. This sequence joins TRBV10-3 and TRBJ2-1; 9 bases map to TRBD2. Per germline, CDR1 ENHRY and CDR2 SYGVKD. The V and J ends lost 4 bases and 7 bases, in that order; junction bases with no gene match: 11. CDR3 size: 16 residues.